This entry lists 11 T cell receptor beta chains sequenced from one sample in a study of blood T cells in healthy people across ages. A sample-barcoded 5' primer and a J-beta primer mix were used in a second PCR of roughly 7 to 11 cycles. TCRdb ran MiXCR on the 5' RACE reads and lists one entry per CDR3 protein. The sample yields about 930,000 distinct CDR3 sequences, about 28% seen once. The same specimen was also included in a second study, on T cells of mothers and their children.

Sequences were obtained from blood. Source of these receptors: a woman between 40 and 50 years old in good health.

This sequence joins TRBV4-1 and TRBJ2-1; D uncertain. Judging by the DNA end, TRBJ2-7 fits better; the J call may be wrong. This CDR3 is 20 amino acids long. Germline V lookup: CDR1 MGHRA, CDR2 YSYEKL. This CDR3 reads CASSQDQWTRDDSSYNEQYF. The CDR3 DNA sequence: TGCGCCAGCAGCCAAGATCAGTGGACGCGCGACGATAGCTCCTACAATGAGCAGTACTTC.

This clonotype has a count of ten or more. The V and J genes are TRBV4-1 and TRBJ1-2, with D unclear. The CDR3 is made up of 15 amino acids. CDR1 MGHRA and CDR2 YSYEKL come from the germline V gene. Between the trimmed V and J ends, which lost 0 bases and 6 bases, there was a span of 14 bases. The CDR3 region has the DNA TGCGCCAGCAGCCAAGATTTGTTAGGAGCGGATGGCTACACCTTC. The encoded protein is CASSQDLLGADGYTF.

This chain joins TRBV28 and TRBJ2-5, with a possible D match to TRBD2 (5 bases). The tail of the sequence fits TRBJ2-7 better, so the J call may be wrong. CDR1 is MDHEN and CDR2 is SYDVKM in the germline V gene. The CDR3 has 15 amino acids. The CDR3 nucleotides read TGTGCCAGCAGCGCCCCCGAGGACTCCGCCTACGAGCAGTACTTC. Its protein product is CASSAPEDSAYEQYF.

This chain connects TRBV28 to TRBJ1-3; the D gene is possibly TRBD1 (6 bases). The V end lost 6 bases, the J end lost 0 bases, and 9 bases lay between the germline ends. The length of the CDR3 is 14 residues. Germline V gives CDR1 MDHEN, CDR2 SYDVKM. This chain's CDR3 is CASRQGYSGNTIYF. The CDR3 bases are TGTGCCAGCAGACAGGGTTACTCTGGAAACACCATATATTTT.

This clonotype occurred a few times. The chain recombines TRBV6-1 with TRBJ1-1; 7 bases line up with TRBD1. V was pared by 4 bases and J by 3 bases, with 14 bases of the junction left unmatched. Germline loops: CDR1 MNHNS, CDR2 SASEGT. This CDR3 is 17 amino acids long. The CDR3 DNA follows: TGTGCCAGCAGTGTAGGATTGATGAGGGGGCGGGACACTGAAGCTTTCTTT. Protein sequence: CASSVGLMRGRDTEAFF.

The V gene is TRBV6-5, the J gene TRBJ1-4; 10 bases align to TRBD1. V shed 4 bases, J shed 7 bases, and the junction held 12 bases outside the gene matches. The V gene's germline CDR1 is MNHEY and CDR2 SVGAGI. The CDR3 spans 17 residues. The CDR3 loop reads CASSFRAGTGVIEKLFF. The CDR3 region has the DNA TGTGCCAGCAGTTTCCGCGCCGGGACAGGGGTGATTGAAAAACTGTTTTTT.

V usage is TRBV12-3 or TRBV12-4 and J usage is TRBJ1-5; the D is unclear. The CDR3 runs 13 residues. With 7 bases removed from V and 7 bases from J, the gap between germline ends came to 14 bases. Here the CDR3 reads CASKLDGSQPQHF. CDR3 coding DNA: TGTGCCAGCAAGCTCGACGGCAGCCAGCCCCAGCATTTT.

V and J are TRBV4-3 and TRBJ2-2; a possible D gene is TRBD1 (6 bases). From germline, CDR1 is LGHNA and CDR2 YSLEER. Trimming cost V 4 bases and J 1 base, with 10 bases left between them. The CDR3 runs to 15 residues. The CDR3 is CASSPEDRNTGELFF. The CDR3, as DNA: TGCGCCAGCAGCCCTGAGGACAGGAACACCGGGGAGCTGTTTTTT.

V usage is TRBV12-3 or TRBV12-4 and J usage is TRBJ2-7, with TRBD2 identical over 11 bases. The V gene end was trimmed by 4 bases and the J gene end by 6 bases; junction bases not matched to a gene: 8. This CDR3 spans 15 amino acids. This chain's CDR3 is CASSSGTSGACEQYF. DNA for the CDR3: TGTGCCAGCAGTTCCGGGACTAGCGGAGCCTGCGAGCAGTACTTC.

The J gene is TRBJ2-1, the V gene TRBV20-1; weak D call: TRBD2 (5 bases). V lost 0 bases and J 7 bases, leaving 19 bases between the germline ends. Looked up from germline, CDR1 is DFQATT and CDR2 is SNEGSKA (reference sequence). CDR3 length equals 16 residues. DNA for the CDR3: TGCAGTGCTAGAGATCCAGGAGAGGGTAGTGGGAATGAGCAGTTCTTC. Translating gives CSARDPGEGSGNEQFF.

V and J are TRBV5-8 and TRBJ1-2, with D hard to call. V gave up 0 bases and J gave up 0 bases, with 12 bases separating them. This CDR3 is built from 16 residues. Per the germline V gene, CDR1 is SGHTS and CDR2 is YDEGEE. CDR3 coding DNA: TGTGCCAGCAGCTTGGGCTTCGGGTTAGCTAACTATGGCTACACCTTC. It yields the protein CASSLGFGLANYGYTF.